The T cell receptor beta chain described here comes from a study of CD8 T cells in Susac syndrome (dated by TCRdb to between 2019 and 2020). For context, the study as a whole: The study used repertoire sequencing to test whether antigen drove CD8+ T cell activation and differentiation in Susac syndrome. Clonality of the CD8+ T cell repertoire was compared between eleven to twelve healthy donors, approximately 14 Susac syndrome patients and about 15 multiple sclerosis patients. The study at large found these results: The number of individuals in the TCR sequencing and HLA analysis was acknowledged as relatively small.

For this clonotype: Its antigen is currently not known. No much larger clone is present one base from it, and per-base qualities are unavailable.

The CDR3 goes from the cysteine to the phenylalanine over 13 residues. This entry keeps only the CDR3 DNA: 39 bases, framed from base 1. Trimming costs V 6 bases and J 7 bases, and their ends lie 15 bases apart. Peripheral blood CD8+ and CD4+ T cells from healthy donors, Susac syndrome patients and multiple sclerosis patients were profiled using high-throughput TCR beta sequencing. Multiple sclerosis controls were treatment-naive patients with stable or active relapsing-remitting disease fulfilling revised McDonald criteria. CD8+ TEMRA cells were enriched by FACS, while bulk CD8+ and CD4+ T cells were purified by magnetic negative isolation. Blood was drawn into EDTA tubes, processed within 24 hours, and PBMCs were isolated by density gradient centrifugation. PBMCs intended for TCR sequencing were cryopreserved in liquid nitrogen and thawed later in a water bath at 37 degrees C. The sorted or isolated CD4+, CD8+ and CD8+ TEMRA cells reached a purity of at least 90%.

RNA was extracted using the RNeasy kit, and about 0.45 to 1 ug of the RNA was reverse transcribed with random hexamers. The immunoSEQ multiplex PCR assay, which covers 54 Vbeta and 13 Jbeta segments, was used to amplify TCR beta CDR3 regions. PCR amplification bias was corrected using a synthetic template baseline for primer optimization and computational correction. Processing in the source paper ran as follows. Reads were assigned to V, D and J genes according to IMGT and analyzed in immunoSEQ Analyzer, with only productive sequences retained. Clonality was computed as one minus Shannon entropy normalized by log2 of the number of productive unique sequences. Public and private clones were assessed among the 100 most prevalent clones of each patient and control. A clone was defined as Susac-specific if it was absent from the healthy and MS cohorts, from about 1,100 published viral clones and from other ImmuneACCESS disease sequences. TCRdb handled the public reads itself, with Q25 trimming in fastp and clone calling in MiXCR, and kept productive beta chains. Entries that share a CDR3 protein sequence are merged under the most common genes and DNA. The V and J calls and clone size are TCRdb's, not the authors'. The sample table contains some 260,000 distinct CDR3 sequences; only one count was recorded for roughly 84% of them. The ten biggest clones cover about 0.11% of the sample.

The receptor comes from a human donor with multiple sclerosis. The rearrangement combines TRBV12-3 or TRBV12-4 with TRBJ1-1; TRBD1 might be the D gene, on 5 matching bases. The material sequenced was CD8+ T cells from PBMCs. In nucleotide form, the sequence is TGTGCCAGCAGCCTGGGGGGTCTGATTGAAGCTTTCTTT. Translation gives CASSLGGLIEAFF.